The present T cell receptor beta chain was sequenced within a study of radiation and T cells in renal cell carcinoma. In the study overall: Nephrectomy followed 15 Gy stereotactic body radiation by 4 weeks.

The time point denotes: baseline pretreatment blood. As to treatment: 15 Gy SBRT to primary tumor, nephrectomy 4 weeks later. This clone was detected only once. Assay used: immunoSEQ multiplex PCR; TCRdb lists only in-frame clones, some missing. The table has about 140,000 clones, 83% seen once. The TCR comes from a woman between 45 and 60 years old with renal cell carcinoma. The specimen comprised blood, sampled from a patient whose treatment included radiotherapy and nephrectomy.

Here the CDR3 reads CSARGNTEAFF. Here the CDR3 DNA reads TGCAGTGCTAGAGGGAACACTGAAGCTTTCTTT. V is TRBV20-1 and J is TRBJ1-1; no clear D gene. The length of the CDR3 is 11 residues. The V end lost 1 base, the J end lost 1 base, and 1 base lay between the germline ends. Germline V gives CDR1 DFQATT, CDR2 SNEGSKA (reference sequence).